The next 5 T cell receptor beta chains were all read from a single sample in a study of beta chain features in type 1 diabetes (dated by TCRdb to 2017 to 2018). Overall results and qualifications from the work: A moderate but significant shortening of TCRB CDR3 length was observed in type 1 diabetes patients in all four CD4+ subsets.

The method behind the library was the immunoSEQ multiplex PCR assay. The entire amount of isolated RNA was reverse transcribed using the High Capacity cDNA Reverse Transcription Kit, so the sequenced TCRB transcripts were expressed ones. TCRdb took this table from immuneACCESS and kept in-frame rearrangements with V and J called. Such tables lack part of the clones; where checked against another copy, unresolved V genes explain under half of the gap, and the rest is unexplained. For this sample the table gives about 240,000 clones, of which approximately 15% were detected only once. The top ten clonotypes cover about 0.02% of the sample. These receptors' antigens are unknown. Sample: naive CD4+ T cells from blood. This sample's cell subset or site label indicates: true naive CD4+ T cells. These receptors were taken from a man aged 25-40 years with type 1 diabetes.

The chain recombines TRBV11-2 with TRBJ2-7; TRBD2 matches 8 bases. The CDR3 extends over 14 amino acids. J gave up 3 bases and V 6 bases, and 7 bases lay outside the gene matches. Germline V gene data show CDR1 as SGHAT and CDR2 as FQNNGV. DNA for the CDR3: TGTGCCAGCAGACCACCCCGGGAGGGCTACGAGCAGTACTTC. Translation: CASRPPREGYEQYF. Complete variable domain (other parts from reference TRBV11-2 and TRBJ2-7): EAGVAQSPRYKIIEKRQSVAFWCNPISGHATLYWYQQILGQGPKLLIQFQNNGVVDDSQLPKDRFSAERLKGVDSTLKIQPAKLEDSAVYLCASRPPREGYEQYFGPGTRLTVT.

The chain employs TRBV7-6 and TRBJ2-3, with 16 nucleotides matching TRBD2. Per germline, CDR1 SGHVS and CDR2 FNYEAQ. The CDR3 sequence is 19 residues long. The junction had 10 bases not matched to a gene; V was cut back by 6 bases and J by 1 base. CDR3 loop: CASSHPGLAGGPGTDTQYF. DNA for the CDR3: TGTGCCAGCAGTCACCCGGGACTAGCGGGGGGGCCGGGCACAGATACGCAGTATTTT.

This clone was observed a few times. The rearrangement links TRBV19 to TRBJ2-1; 16 bases map to TRBD2. This CDR3 spans 15 amino acids. Looked up from germline, CDR1 is LNHDA and CDR2 is SQIVND (reference sequence). Trimming took 5 bases from V and 9 from J; bases not matched to a gene: 4. The chain's CDR3 is CASSAGTSGRVEQFF. CDR3 coding DNA: TGTGCCAGTAGTGCCGGGACTAGCGGGAGGGTTGAGCAGTTCTTC.

This chain joins TRBV4-2 and TRBJ2-2; 9 nucleotides agree with TRBD1. V gave up 3 bases and J gave up 4 bases; unmatched junction bases: 3. There are 15 residues in the CDR3. Germline V gene lookup returns CDR1 LGHNA and CDR2 YNFKEQ. CDR3 coding DNA: TGTGCCAGCAGCCAGAGACAGGGGGGCACCGGGGAGCTGTTTTTT. Protein: CASSQRQGGTGELFF.

J is TRBJ1-1 and V is TRBV30; 10 nucleotides match TRBD1. The J segment lost 2 bases and the V segment lost 4 bases, leaving 13 bases of the junction unmatched. CDR3 size: 17 residues. Germline CDR1 GTSNPN, CDR2 SVGIG (reference sequence). CDR3 bases: TGTGCCTGGAACCACTTCCCGGGACAGGGGCCCAACACTGAAGCTTTCTTT. Amino acids: CAWNHFPGQGPNTEAFF.